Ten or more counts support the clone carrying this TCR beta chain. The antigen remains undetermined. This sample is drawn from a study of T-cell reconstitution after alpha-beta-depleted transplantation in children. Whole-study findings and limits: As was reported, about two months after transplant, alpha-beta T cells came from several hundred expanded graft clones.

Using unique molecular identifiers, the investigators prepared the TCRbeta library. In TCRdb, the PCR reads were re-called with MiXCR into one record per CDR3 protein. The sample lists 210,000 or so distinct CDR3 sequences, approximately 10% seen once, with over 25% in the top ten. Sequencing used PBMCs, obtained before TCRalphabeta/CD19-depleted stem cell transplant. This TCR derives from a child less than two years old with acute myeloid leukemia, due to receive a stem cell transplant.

CDR3 sequence: CASSLPLAGEYTGELFF. CDR3 coding DNA: TGCGCCAGCAGCCTACCCCTAGCGGGGGAGTACACCGGGGAGCTGTTTTTT. The rearrangement uses TRBV5-1 and TRBJ2-2; 10 bases are a match to TRBD2. The V and J ends lost 4 bases and 3 bases, in that order; junction bases with no gene match: 9. Germline-derived CDR1 and CDR2 are SGHRS and YFSETQ. The CDR3 has 17 residues.